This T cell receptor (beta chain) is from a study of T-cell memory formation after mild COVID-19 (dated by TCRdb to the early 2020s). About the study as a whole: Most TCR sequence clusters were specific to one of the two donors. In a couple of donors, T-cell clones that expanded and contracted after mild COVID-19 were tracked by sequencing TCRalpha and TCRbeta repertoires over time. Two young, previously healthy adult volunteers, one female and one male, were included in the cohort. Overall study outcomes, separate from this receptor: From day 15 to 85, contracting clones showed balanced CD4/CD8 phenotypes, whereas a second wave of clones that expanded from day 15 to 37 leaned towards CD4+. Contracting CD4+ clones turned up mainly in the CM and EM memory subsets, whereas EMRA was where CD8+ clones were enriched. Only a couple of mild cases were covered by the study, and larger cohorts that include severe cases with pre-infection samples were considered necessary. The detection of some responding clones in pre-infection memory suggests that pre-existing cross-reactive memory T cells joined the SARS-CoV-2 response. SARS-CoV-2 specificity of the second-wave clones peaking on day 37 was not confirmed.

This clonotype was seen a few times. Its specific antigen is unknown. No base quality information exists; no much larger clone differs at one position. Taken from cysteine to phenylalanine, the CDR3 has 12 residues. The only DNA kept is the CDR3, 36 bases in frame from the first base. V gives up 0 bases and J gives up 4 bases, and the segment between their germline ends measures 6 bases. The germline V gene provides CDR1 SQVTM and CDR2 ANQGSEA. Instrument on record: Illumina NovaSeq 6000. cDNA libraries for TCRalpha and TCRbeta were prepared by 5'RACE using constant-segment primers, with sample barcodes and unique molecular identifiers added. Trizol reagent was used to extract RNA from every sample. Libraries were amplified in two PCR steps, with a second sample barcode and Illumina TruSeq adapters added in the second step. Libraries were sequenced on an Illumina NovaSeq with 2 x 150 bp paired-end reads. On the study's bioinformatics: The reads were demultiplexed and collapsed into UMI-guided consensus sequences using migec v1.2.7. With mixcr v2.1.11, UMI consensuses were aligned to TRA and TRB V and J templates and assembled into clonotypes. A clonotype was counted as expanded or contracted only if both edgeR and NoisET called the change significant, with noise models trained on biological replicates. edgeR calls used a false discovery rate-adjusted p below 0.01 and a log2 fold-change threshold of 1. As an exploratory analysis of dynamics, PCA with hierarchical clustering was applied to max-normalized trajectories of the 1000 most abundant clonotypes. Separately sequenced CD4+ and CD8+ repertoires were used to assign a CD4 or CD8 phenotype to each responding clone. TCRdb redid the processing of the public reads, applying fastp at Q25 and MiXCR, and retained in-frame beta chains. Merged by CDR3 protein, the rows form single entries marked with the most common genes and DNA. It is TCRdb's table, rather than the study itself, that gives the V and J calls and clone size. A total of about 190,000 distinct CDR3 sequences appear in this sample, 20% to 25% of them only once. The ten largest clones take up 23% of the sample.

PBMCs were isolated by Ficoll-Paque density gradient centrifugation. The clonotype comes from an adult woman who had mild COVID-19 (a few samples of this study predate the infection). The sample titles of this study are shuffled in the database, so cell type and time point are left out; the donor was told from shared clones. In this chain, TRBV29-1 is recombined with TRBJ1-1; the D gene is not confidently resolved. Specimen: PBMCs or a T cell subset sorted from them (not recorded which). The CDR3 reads CSVEDLPTEAFF. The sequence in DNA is TGCAGCGTTGAAGATCTTCCCACTGAAGCTTTCTTT. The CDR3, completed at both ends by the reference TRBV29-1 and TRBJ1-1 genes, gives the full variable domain SAVISQKPSRDICQRGTSLTIQCQVDSQVTMMFWYRQQPGQSLTLIATANQGSEATYESGFVIDKFPISRPNLTFSTLTVSNMSPEDSSIYLCSVEDLPTEAFFGQGTRLTVV.